These T cell receptor beta chains were read from a single sample in a study of patients and donors after allogeneic stem cell transplantation. MiXCR, applied by TCRdb to the RT-PCR reads, yields one record per CDR3 protein. The repertoire holds 800,000 to 1,000,000 distinct CDR3 sequences, with roughly 18% as singletons. The sample was blood, either unsorted or a sorted T cell fraction (not recorded which). These receptor sequences come from a human donor who was either an allogeneic HSCT recipient or a stem cell or donor lymphocyte infusion donor (not recorded which). It is not recorded whose cells these are; they may come from a transplant donor. Both conserved end residues are part of each CDR3. Each record gives: CDR3 protein, CDR3 DNA, V gene, D gene, J gene, clone size, CDR3 length. D genes are given only for firm matches. For some rows the clone size is stated as once, few or many, or as a class when expanded; others skip it.

CDR3 protein: CASSLASGYGNTIYF; CDR3 DNA: TGTGCCAGCAGTTTAGCCTCAGGGTACGGAAACACCATATATTTT; V gene: TRBV12-3/TRBV12-4; D gene: NA; J gene: TRBJ1-3; clone size: NA; CDR3 length: 15
CDR3 protein: CSANEGGKNNEQFF; CDR3 DNA: TGCAGTGCTAACGAAGGGGGAAAAAACAATGAGCAGTTCTTC; V gene: TRBV20-1; D gene: NA; J gene: TRBJ2-1; clone size: few; CDR3 length: 14
CDR3 protein: CAISADRALLSGELFF; CDR3 DNA: TGTGCCATCAGTGCAGACCGGGCCCTCTTATCCGGGGAGCTGTTTTTT; V gene: TRBV10-3; D gene: NA; J gene: TRBJ2-2; clone size: many; CDR3 length: 16
CDR3 protein: CASSPRLQTNEKLFF; CDR3 DNA: TGTGCCAGCTCACCGCGTCTGCAGACTAATGAAAAACTGTTTTTT; V gene: TRBV7-9; D gene: NA; J gene: TRBJ1-4; clone size: few; CDR3 length: 15
CDR3 protein: CASSQVDGVPGEQFF; CDR3 DNA: TGCGCCAGCAGCCAAGTAGACGGGGTGCCGGGTGAGCAGTTCTTC; V gene: TRBV4-1; D gene: NA; J gene: TRBJ2-1; clone size: NA; CDR3 length: 15
CDR3 protein: CASRQTGAETQYF; CDR3 DNA: TGCGCCAGCAGACAGACAGGGGCAGAGACCCAGTACTTC; V gene: TRBV10-2; D gene: TRBD1; J gene: TRBJ2-5; clone size: NA; CDR3 length: 13
CDR3 protein: CSVDPSGRGLSEQYF; CDR3 DNA: TGCAGCGTTGACCCCAGTGGCAGGGGGCTTAGCGAGCAGTACTTC; V gene: TRBV29-1; D gene: TRBD1; J gene: TRBJ2-7; clone size: many; CDR3 length: 15
CDR3 protein: CSVTPGTVNTGELFF; CDR3 DNA: TGCAGCGTTACTCCCGGGACAGTGAACACCGGGGAGCTGTTTTTT; V gene: TRBV29-1; D gene: TRBD1; J gene: TRBJ2-2; clone size: few; CDR3 length: 15
CDR3 protein: CASSFDRQLVLCLYSNQPQHF; CDR3 DNA: TGTGCCAGCAGTTTTGACAGGCAATTGGTGCTTTGCCTTTATAGCAATCAGCCCCAGCATTTT; V gene: TRBV12-3/TRBV12-4; D gene: NA; J gene: TRBJ1-5; clone size: NA; CDR3 length: 21
CDR3 protein: CATSDAGQMQEGYTF; CDR3 DNA: TGTGCCACCAGTGATGCCGGACAAATGCAGGAGGGCTACACCTTC; V gene: TRBV24-1; D gene: NA; J gene: TRBJ1-2; clone size: few; CDR3 length: 15
CDR3 protein: CASSLAQDLPQETQYF; CDR3 DNA: TGTGCCAGCAGCTTAGCGCAGGATCTTCCGCAAGAGACCCAGTACTTC; V gene: TRBV7-2; D gene: NA; J gene: TRBJ2-5; clone size: NA; CDR3 length: 16
CDR3 protein: CASSLISGRENTGELFF; CDR3 DNA: TGTGCCAGCAGCTTAATTAGCGGCAGGGAGAACACCGGGGAGCTGTTTTTT; V gene: TRBV7-9; D gene: NA; J gene: TRBJ2-2; clone size: NA; CDR3 length: 17
CDR3 protein: CSARDRGSSAEAFF; CDR3 DNA: TGCAGTGCTAGGGATCGGGGCAGTAGCGCTGAAGCTTTCTTT; V gene: TRBV20-1; D gene: NA; J gene: TRBJ1-1; clone size: NA; CDR3 length: 14
CDR3 protein: CSVPGQNTEAFF; CDR3 DNA: TGCAGCGTCCCCGGACAGAACACTGAAGCTTTCTTT; V gene: TRBV29-1; D gene: NA; J gene: TRBJ1-1; clone size: few; CDR3 length: 12
CDR3 protein: CASSNGTSGGAEQFF; CDR3 DNA: TGTGCCAGCAGCAACGGGACTAGCGGGGGGGCTGAGCAGTTCTTC; V gene: TRBV12-3/TRBV12-4; D gene: TRBD2; J gene: TRBJ2-1; clone size: few; CDR3 length: 15
CDR3 protein: CASRGYEGPRAGELFF; CDR3 DNA: TGTGCCAGCAGGGGGTACGAGGGACCCCGTGCGGGGGAGCTGTTTTTT; V gene: TRBV6-1; D gene: NA; J gene: TRBJ2-2; clone size: few; CDR3 length: 16
CDR3 protein: CASSLEVAGANVLTF; CDR3 DNA: TGTGCCAGCAGCTTAGAAGTCGCTGGGGCCAACGTCCTGACTTTC; V gene: TRBV11-1; D gene: NA; J gene: TRBJ2-6; clone size: NA; CDR3 length: 15
CDR3 protein: CASSPGGGQETQYF; CDR3 DNA: TGTGCCAGCAGCCCAGGTGGGGGGCAAGAGACCCAGTACTTC; V gene: TRBV7-3; D gene: NA; J gene: TRBJ2-5; clone size: NA; CDR3 length: 14
CDR3 protein: CSVEFQTEQYF; CDR3 DNA: TGCAGCGTTGAATTCCAGACCGAGCAGTACTTC; V gene: TRBV29-1; D gene: NA; J gene: TRBJ2-7; clone size: few; CDR3 length: 11
CDR3 protein: CASNEGQGNIQYF; CDR3 DNA: TGTGCCAGCAACGAGGGACAGGGAAACATTCAGTACTTC; V gene: TRBV6-2/TRBV6-3; D gene: TRBD1; J gene: TRBJ2-4; clone size: once; CDR3 length: 13
CDR3 protein: CASSQASGRNQPQHF; CDR3 DNA: TGTGCCAGCAGCCAAGCCTCAGGACGGAATCAGCCCCAGCATTTT; V gene: TRBV3-1; D gene: NA; J gene: TRBJ1-5; clone size: few; CDR3 length: 15
CDR3 protein: CASSSTGTLYEQYF; CDR3 DNA: TGTGCCAGCAGCTCGACAGGGACCCTCTACGAGCAGTACTTC; V gene: TRBV7-6; D gene: TRBD1; J gene: TRBJ2-7; clone size: few; CDR3 length: 14
CDR3 protein: CSVVPGVQWDNNYNEQFF; CDR3 DNA: TGCAGCGTCGTCCCCGGGGTACAGTGGGACAACAACTACAATGAGCAGTTCTTC; V gene: TRBV29-1; D gene: NA; J gene: TRBJ2-1; clone size: NA; CDR3 length: 18
CDR3 protein: CASSLDPGFGSNIQYF; CDR3 DNA: TGCGCCAGCAGCTTGGATCCAGGGTTTGGCTCAAACATTCAGTACTTC; V gene: TRBV5-1; D gene: NA; J gene: TRBJ2-4; clone size: few; CDR3 length: 16
CDR3 protein: CASSLGGARVEDEKLFF; CDR3 DNA: TGTGCCAGCAGCTTAGGGGGGGCGCGGGTAGAGGATGAAAAACTGTTTTTT; V gene: TRBV7-6; D gene: NA; J gene: TRBJ1-4; clone size: NA; CDR3 length: 17
CDR3 protein: CSARDIGARANVLTF; CDR3 DNA: TGCAGTGCTAGAGATATTGGGGCAAGGGCCAACGTCCTGACTTTC; V gene: TRBV20-1; D gene: NA; J gene: TRBJ2-6; clone size: NA; CDR3 length: 15